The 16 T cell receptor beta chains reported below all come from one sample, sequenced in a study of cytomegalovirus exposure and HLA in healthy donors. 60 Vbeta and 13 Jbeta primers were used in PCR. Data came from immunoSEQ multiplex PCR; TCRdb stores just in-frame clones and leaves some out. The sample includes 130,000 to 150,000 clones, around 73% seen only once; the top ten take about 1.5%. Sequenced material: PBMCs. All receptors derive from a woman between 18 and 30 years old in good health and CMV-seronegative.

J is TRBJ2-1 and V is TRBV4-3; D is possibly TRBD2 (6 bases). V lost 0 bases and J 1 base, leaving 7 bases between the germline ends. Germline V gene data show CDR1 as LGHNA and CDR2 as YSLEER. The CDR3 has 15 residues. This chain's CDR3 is CASSQETRSYNEQFF. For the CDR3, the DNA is TGCGCCAGCAGCCAAGAGACTAGGTCCTACAATGAGCAGTTCTTC.

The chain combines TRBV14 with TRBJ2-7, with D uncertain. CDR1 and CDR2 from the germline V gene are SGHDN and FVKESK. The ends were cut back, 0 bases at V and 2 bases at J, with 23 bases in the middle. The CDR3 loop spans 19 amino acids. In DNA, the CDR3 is TGTGCCAGCAGCCAAGAAAGTGGAAGAACAGTTATTTTCACCTACGAGCAGTACTTC. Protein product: CASSQESGRTVIFTYEQYF. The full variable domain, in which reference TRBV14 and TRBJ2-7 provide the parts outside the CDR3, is EAGVTQFPSHSVIEKGQTVTLRCDPISGHDNLYWYRRVMGKEIKFLLHFVKESKQDESGMPNNRFLAERTGGTYSTLKVQPAELEDSGVYFCASSQESGRTVIFTYEQYFGPGTRLTVT.

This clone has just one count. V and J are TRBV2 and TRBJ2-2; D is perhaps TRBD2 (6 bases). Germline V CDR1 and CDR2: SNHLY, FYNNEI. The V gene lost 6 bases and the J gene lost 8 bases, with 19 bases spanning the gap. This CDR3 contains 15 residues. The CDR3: CASSPWTTGRGELFF. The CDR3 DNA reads TGTGCCAGCAGCCCCTGGACAACTGGGAGGGGGGAGCTGTTTTTT.

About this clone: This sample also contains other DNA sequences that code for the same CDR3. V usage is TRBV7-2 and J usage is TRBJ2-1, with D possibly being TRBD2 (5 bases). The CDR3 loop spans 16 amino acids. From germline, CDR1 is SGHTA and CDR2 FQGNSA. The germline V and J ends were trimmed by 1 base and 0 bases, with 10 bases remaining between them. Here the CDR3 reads CASSLVGGSSYNEQFF. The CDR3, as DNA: TGTGCCAGCAGCTTAGTTGGTGGGAGCTCCTACAATGAGCAGTTCTTC. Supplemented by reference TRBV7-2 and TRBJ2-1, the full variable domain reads GAGVSQSPSNKVTEKGKDVELRCDPISGHTALYWYRQSLGQGLEFLIYFQGNSAPDKSGLPSDRFSAERTGGSVSTLTIQRTQQEDSAVYLCASSLVGGSSYNEQFFGPGTRLTVL.

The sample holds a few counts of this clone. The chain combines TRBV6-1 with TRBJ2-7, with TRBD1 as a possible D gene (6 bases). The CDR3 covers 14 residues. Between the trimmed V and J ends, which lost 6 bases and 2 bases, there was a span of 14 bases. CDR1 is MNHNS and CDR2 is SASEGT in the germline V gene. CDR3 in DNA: TGTGCCAGCAGGGGGATGGGGGCGCCCTACGAGCAGTACGTC. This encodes CASRGMGAPYEQYV.

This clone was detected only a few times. In DNA form, the CDR3 reads TGTGCCAGCAGTGAAATCCGGCAGGTGAACACTGAAGCTTTCTTT. Amino acids: CASSEIRQVNTEAFF. The chain combines TRBV6-1 with TRBJ1-1; no firm D call. The germline V and J ends were trimmed by 2 bases and 0 bases, with 10 bases remaining between them. The CDR3 has 15 amino acids. Germline V gene lookup returns CDR1 MNHNS and CDR2 SASEGT.

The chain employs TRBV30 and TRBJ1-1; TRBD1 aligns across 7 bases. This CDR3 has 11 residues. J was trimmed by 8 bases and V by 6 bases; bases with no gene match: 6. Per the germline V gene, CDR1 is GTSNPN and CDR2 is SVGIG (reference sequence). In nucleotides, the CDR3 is TGTGCCTGCAACCGACAGGGCGAAGCTTTCTTT. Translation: CACNRQGEAFF.

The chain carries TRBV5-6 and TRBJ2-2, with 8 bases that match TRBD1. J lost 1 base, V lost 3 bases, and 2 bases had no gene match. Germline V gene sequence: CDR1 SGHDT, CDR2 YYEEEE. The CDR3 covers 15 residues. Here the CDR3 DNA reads TGTGCCAGCAGCTGGGGGACAGGGAACACCGGGGAGCTGTTTTTT. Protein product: CASSWGTGNTGELFF. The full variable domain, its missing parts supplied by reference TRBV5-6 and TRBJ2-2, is DAGVTQSPTHLIKTRGQQVTLRCSPKSGHDTVSWYQQALGQGPQFIFQYYEEEERQRGNFPDRFSGHQFPNYSSELNVNALLLGDSALYLCASSWGTGNTGELFFGEGSRLTVL.

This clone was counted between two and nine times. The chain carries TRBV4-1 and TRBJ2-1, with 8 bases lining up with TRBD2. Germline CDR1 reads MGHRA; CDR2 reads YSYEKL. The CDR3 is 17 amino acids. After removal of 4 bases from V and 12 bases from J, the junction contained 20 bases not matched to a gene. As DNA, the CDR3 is TGCGCCAGCAGCCCACAATTGGGGCGGGGGGCGCCTGGAGGGCAGTTCTTC. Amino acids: CASSPQLGRGAPGGQFF.

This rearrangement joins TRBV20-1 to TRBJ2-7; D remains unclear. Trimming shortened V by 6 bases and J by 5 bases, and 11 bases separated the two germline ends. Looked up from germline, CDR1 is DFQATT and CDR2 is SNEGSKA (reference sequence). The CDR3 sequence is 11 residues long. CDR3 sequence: CSALGGHEQYV. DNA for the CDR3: TGCAGTGCCCTCGGTGGGCACGAGCAGTACGTC.

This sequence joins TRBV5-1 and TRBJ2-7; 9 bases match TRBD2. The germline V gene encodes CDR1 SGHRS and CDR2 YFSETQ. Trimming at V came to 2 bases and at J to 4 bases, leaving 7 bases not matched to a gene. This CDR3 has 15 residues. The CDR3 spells CASSFSGGLEYEQYV. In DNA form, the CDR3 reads TGCGCCAGCAGCTTTAGCGGGGGTCTCGAATACGAGCAGTACGTC.

CDR3 protein: CASSSRTGGAYNEQFF. For the CDR3, the DNA is TGTGCCAGCAGCTCAAGGACAGGGGGCGCCTACAATGAGCAGTTCTTC. The chain uses TRBV7-3 and TRBJ2-1; 11 bases align to TRBD1. The CDR3 runs 16 residues. CDR1 is SGHTA and CDR2 is FQGTGA in the germline V gene. The V and J ends lost 4 bases and 2 bases, in that order; junction bases with no gene match: 4.

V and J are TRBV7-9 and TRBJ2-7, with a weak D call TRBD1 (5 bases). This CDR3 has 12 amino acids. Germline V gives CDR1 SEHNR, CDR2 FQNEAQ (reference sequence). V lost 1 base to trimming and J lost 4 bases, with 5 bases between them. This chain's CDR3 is CASSLGQYEQYF. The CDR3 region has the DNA TGTGCCAGCAGCTTAGGACAGTACGAGCAGTACTTC.

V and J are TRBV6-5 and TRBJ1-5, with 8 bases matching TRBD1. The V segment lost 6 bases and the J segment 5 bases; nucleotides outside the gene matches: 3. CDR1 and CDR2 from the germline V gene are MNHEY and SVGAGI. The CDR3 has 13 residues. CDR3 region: CASRKQGDQPQHF. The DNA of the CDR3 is TGTGCCAGCAGAAAACAGGGGGATCAGCCCCAGCATTTT.

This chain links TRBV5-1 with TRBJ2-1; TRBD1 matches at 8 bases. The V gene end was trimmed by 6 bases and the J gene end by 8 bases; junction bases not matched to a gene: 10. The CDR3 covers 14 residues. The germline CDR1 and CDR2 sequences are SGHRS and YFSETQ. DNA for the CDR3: TGCGCCAGCAACCTGGACAGGGAATTCCATGAGCAGTTCTTC. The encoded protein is CASNLDREFHEQFF.

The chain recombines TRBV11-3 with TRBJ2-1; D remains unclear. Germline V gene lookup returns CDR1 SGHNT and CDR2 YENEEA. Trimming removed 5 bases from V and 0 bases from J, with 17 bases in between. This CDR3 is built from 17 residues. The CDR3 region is CASSPTDDPISYNEQFF. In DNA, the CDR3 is TGTGCCAGCAGCCCTACAGATGACCCCATCTCCTACAATGAGCAGTTCTTC.